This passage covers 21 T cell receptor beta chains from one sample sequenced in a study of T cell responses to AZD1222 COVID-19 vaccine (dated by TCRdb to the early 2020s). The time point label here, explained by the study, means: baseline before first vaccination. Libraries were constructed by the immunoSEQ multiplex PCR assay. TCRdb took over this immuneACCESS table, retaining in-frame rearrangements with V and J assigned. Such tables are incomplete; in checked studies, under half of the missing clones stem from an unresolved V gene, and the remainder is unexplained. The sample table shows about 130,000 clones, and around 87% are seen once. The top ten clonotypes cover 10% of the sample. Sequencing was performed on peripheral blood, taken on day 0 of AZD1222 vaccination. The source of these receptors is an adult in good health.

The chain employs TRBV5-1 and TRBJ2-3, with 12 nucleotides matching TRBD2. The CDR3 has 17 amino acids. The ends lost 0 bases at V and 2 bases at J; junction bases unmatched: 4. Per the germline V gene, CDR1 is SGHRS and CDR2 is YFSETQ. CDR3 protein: CASSLDTSGGFTDTQYF. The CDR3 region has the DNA TGCGCCAGCAGCTTGGATACTAGCGGGGGGTTCACAGATACGCAGTATTTT.

In DNA, the CDR3 is TGCGCCAGCAGCTTGGCCGGGCTGCGTGTAACTGAAGCTTTCTTT. Protein sequence: CASSLAGLRVTEAFF. The V call is TRBV5-1, the J call TRBJ1-1; D remains unclear. CDR1 is SGHRS and CDR2 is YFSETQ in the germline V gene. The V end lost 0 bases, the J end lost 5 bases, and 14 bases lay between the germline ends. CDR3 length: 15 residues.

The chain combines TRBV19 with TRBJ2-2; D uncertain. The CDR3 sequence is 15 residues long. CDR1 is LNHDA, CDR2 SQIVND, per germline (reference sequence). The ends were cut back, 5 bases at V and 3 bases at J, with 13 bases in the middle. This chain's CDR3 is CASSHRLTDTGELFF. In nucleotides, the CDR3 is TGTGCCAGTAGTCACCGGCTAACAGACACCGGGGAGCTGTTTTTT.

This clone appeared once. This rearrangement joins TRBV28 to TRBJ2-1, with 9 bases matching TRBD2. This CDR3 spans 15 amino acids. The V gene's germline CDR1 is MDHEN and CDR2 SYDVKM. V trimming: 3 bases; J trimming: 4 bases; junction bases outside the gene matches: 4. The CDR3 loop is CASSFGGGGYNEQFF. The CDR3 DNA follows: TGTGCCAGCAGTTTCGGCGGGGGGGGGTACAATGAGCAGTTCTTC.

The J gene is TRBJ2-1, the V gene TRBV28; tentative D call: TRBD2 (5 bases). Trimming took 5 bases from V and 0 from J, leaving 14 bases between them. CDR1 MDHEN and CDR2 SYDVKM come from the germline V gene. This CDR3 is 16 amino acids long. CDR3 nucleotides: TGTGCCAGCAGTCCTCTGAGGGCAGGCTCCTACAATGAGCAGTTCTTC. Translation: CASSPLRAGSYNEQFF.

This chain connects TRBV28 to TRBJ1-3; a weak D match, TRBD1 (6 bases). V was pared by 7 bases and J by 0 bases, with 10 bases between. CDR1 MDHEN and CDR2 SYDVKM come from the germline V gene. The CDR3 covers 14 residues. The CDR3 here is CASISGVSGNTIYF. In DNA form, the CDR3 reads TGTGCCAGCATTTCAGGGGTCTCTGGAAACACCATATATTTT.

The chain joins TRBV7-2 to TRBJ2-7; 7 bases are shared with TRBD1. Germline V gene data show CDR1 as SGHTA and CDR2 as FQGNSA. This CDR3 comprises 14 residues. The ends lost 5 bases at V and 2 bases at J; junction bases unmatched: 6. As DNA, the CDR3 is TGTGCCAGCAGCATCACCGGGACAGCCTACGAGCAGTACTTC. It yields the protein CASSITGTAYEQYF.

The CDR3 protein is CASSATGISYNEQFF. DNA of the CDR3: TGTGCCAGCAGCGCTACAGGGATCTCCTACAATGAGCAGTTCTTC. V gene TRBV9 combines with J gene TRBJ2-1; D possibly corresponds to TRBD1 (6 bases). V was clipped by 3 bases and J by 0 bases, with 10 bases between them. The CDR3 length is 15 residues. Germline V gene sequence: CDR1 SGDLS, CDR2 YYNGEE.

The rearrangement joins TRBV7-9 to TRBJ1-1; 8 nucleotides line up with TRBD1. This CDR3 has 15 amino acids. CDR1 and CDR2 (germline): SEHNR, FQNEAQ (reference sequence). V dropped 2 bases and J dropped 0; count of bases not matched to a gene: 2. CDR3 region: CASSLSTGVNTEAFF. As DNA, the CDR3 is TGTGCCAGCAGCTTATCGACAGGGGTGAACACTGAAGCTTTCTTT.

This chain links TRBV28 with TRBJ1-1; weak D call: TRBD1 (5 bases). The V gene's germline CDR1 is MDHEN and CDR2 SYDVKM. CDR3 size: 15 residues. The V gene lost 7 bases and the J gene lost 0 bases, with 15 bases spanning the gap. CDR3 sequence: CASTKLTDMNTEAFF. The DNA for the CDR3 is TGTGCCAGCACCAAATTGACAGACATGAACACTGAAGCTTTCTTT.

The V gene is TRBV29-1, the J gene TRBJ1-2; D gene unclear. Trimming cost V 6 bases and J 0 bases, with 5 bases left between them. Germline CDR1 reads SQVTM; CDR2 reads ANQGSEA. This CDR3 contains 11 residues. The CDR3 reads CSVVSNYGYTF. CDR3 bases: TGCAGCGTAGTCTCTAACTATGGCTACACCTTC.

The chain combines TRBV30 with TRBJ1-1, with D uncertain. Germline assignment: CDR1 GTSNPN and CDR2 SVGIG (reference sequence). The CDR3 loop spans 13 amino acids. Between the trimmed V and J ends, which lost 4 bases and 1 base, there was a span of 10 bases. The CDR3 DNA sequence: TGTGCCTGGACTAGTAGGTGGAACACTGAAGCTTTCTTT. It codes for CAWTSRWNTEAFF.

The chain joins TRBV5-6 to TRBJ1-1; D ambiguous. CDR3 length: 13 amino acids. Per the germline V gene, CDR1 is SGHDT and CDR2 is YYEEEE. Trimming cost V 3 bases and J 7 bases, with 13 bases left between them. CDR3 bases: TGTGCCAGCAGCTCAACTGACACCCGTGAAGCTTTCTTT. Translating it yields CASSSTDTREAFF.

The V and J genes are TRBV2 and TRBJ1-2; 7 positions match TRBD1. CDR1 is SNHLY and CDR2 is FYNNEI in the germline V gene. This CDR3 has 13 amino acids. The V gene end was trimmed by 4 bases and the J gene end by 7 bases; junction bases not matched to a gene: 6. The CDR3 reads CASSGGTEFGYTF. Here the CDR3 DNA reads TGTGCCAGCAGTGGAGGGACAGAGTTTGGCTACACCTTC.

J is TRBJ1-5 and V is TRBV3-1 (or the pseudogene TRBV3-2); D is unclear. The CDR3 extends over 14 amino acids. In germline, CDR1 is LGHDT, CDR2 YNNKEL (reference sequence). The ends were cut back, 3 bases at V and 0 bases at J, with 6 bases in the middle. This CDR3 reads CASSHSDSNQPQHF. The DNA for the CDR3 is TGTGCCAGCAGCCACTCTGATAGCAATCAGCCCCAGCATTTT.

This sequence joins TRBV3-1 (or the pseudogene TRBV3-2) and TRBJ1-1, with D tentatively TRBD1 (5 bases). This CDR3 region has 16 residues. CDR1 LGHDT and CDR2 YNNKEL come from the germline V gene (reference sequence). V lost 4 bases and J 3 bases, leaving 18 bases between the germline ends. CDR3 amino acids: CASSPARGGYDTEAFF. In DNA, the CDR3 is TGTGCCAGCAGCCCCGCCCGGGGCGGTTACGACACTGAAGCTTTCTTT.

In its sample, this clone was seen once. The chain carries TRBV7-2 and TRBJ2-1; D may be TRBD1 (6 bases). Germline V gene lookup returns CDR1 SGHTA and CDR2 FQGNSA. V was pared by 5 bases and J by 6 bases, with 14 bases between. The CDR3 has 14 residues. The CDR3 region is CASSPAEGGNEQFF. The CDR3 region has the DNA TGTGCCAGCAGCCCAGCGGAAGGGGGCAATGAGCAGTTCTTC.

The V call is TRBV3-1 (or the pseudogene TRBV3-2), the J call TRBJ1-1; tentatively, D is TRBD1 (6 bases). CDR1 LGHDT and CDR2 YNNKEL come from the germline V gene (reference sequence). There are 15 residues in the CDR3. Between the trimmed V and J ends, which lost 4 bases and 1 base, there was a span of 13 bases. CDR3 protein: CASSPIRGRNTEAFF. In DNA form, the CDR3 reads TGTGCCAGCAGCCCGATCAGGGGACGGAACACTGAAGCTTTCTTT.

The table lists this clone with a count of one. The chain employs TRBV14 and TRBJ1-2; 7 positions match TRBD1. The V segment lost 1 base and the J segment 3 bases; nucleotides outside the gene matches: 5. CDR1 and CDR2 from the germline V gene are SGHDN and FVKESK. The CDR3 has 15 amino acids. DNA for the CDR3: TGTGCCAGCAGCCAAGCAGGAACAGGGGACTATGGCTACACCTTC. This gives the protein CASSQAGTGDYGYTF.

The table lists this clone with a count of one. CDR3 nucleotides: TGCAGTGCTGGTGGGAGTCCTGGGTTTTCTGAGCAGTTCTTC. Translating gives CSAGGSPGFSEQFF. The chain combines TRBV20-1 with TRBJ2-1, with TRBD2 as a possible D gene (5 bases). CDR1 and CDR2 (germline): DFQATT, SNEGSKA (reference sequence). The CDR3 consists of 14 residues. The ends were cut back, 5 bases at V and 9 bases at J, with 20 bases in the middle.

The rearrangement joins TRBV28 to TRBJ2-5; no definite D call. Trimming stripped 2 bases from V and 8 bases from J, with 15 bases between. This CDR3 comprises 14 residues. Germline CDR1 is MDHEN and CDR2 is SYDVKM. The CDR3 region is CASSLIQRVGTQYF. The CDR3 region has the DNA TGTGCCAGCAGTTTAATCCAAAGAGTTGGAACCCAGTACTTC.